Sequencing of this T cell receptor (beta chain) was carried out in a study of OX40 agonist ivuxolimab in advanced cancers. Background on the study: Patients took ivuxolimab, an agonistic anti-OX40 (CD134) antibody. Three patients showed partial responses: one hepatocellular carcinoma and two cutaneous melanoma cases.

The method was immunoSEQ multiplex PCR; TCRdb's version includes in-frame clones alone and lacks a portion of them. The sample yields roughly 120,000 clones, around 93% seen once. Whole-study findings and limits: Individuals who were partial responders at 0.1-3.0 mg/kg had clonal expansion that ranked among the lowest. Clonal expansion was seen in CD4+ and CD8+ blood T cells by week 6 at 0.1 to 3.0 mg/kg.

To note about this clone: Its antigen remains unidentified.

The trim removed 4 bases at V and 4 bases at J, leaving 4 bases unmatched. The CDR3 has 14 amino acids. Germline CDR1 is MGHDK and CDR2 is SYGVNS. The gene calls are TRBV25-1 and TRBJ2-5; 9 bases align to TRBD2. Sample: CD4+ or CD8+ T cells sorted from blood, taken in a trial of the OX40 agonist ivuxolimab. The receptor comes from an adult with an advanced solid tumor such as melanoma, head and neck, liver or kidney cancer. As DNA, the CDR3 is TGTGCCAGCAGTGGTAGCGGGAGAGGAGAGACCCAGTACTTC. Its translation is CASSGSGRGETQYF.